A selection of T cell receptor beta chains follows, all from one sample in a study of human T cells and chemical hapten exposure. One entry per CDR3 protein, called by TCRdb with MiXCR from the RACE reads. The table has roughly 62,000 distinct CDR3 sequences, roughly 12% seen once. Sequenced material: whole blood, taken in connection with sensitization to the hapten diphenylcyclopropenone (DPC). The source is a young man with alopecia areata. Some clones in this sample may be carry-over from other donors' samples. Each CDR3 is given with its conserved first and last residue. D genes are given only for firm matches. The size entry is marked missing in some rows and otherwise reads once, few, many or a size class.

CDR3nt	CDR3aa	len	v_gene	j_gene	abundance	d_gene
TGTGCCATCAGTGAGCCGGGACTTGCCTACGAGCAGTACTTC	CAISEPGLAYEQYF	14	TRBV10-3	TRBJ2-7	few	.
TGTGCCAGCAGTTTAGCGCCCCTAGCAACCACCTACGAGCAGTACTTC	CASSLAPLATTYEQYF	16	TRBV12-3/TRBV12-4	TRBJ2-7	many	.
TGTGCCAGCAGCCTAGGCTTCGAGCAGTACTTC	CASSLGFEQYF	11	TRBV9	TRBJ2-7	.	.
TGTGCCAGCAGCATCTCCTCTAGCTACAATGAGCAGTTCTTC	CASSISSSYNEQFF	14	TRBV11-3	TRBJ2-1	.	.
TGTGCCAGCAGCTTATTGGTAGCGGGGGACACCTACAATGAGCAGTTCTTC	CASSLLVAGDTYNEQFF	17	TRBV7-2	TRBJ2-1	many	TRBD2
TGCAGTGCTAGAGGACAGTCCTGGGAGCAGTACTTC	CSARGQSWEQYF	12	TRBV20-1	TRBJ2-7	few	.
TGTGCCAGCAGGGGACAGAATTCACCCCTCCACTTT	CASRGQNSPLHF	12	TRBV6-1	TRBJ1-6	many	TRBD1
TGTGCCAGCAGCTTAAGCCCTACTGCCGGGTATGGCTACACCTTC	CASSLSPTAGYGYTF	15	TRBV7-3	TRBJ1-2	few	.
TGTGCCAGCAGCTTTGGCGACAGGGCCACAGATACGCAGTATTTT	CASSFGDRATDTQYF	15	TRBV13	TRBJ2-3	.	TRBD1
TGTGCCATCATGGCAGATAACTACGAGCAGTACTTC	CAIMADNYEQYF	12	TRBV10-3	TRBJ2-7	.	.
TGTGCCAGCAGCCCGGACAGCCCCTATGGCTACACCTTC	CASSPDSPYGYTF	13	TRBV3-1	TRBJ1-2	few	.
TGTGCTAGTGGTTTAGACACAGGGCCACCTAACTATGGCTACACCTTC	CASGLDTGPPNYGYTF	16	TRBV12-5	TRBJ1-2	.	.
TGTGCCAGCCAGATGGACAGCAAGAACACTGAAGCTTTCTTT	CASQMDSKNTEAFF	14	TRBV18	TRBJ1-1	.	.
TGTGCCAGCAGCTCGGGACAGGGGGCAGGGGATACGCAGTATTTT	CASSSGQGAGDTQYF	15	TRBV7-6	TRBJ2-3	many	TRBD1
TGTGCCAGCAGCTTAAACAGAACACTGAAGCTTTTCTTT	CASSLNRTLKLFF	13	TRBV7-9	TRBJ1-1	.	.
TGTGCCAGCAAAGGGGAAAGCTACGAGCAGTACTTC	CASKGESYEQYF	12	TRBV9	TRBJ2-7	few	.
TGCAGTGCCAAACGGCGGTTAACCTCCTACGAGCAGTACTTC	CSAKRRLTSYEQYF	14	TRBV20-1	TRBJ2-7	.	.
TGCAGCGTAGGGGGAACTGAAGCTTTCTTT	CSVGGTEAFF	10	TRBV29-1	TRBJ1-1	.	.